The text below deals with one T cell receptor (beta chain). The source of the sample is a study of blood T cell repertoires in COVID-19. For the study at large: Sites in the United States, Italy and Spain provided acute and convalescent COVID-19 samples. PBMCs, B-cell-depleted T cells, or T cells provided the cDNA or gDNA that made up the material.

CDR1 and CDR2 (germline): SGHRS, YFSETQ. CDR3 size: 12 residues. Between the trimmed V and J ends, which lost 9 bases and 6 bases, there was a span of 12 bases. Methods used by the authors: Reference gene primer amplification gave nucleated cell count estimates. Method: immunoSEQ multiplex PCR; TCRdb's copy keeps in-frame clones and lacks some. V, J and clone size were drawn from that table, and D and trimming were deduced from the DNA. Seen here are more than 90,000 clones, roughly 86% observed once, and the top ten hold roughly 4%. The clonotype comes from a man aged 40-49 years with acute or convalescent COVID-19. This chain connects TRBV5-1 to TRBJ2-2, with D perhaps TRBD1 (6 bases). Sequenced input: peripheral blood. CDR3 region: CATGVPSGELFF. CDR3 sequence (DNA): TGCGCCACAGGGGTACCTTCCGGGGAGCTGTTTTTT.